These 16 T cell receptor beta chains originate from one sample sequenced in a study of regulatory T cells in long-lasting Graves disease. Libraries of TCR beta came from iRepertoire HTBI primers plus Arm-PCR of CDR3 regions. TCRdb re-derived calls from the multiplex PCR reads in MiXCR, one entry per CDR3 protein. This table has approximately 400,000 distinct CDR3 sequences, around 21% appearing once. Documented time point: persistent/refractory GD, antithyroid drugs over 5 years with positive TRAb. TCR sequences were obtained from RNA taken from PBMCs. Sequenced material: peripheral blood mononuclear cells (PBMCs), taken when the disease was refractory, from a patient treated with antithyroid drugs. The receptor source for this set is a female donor with Graves disease.

The gene calls are TRBV7-2 and TRBJ1-3, with D unclear. CDR3 length equals 15 residues. From germline, CDR1 is SGHTA and CDR2 FQGNSA. Trimming stripped 0 bases from V and 2 bases from J, with 8 bases between. The CDR3 loop is CASSLASSTGNTIYF. CDR3 nucleotide sequence: TGTGCCAGCAGCTTAGCCAGCAGCACTGGAAACACCATATATTTT.

V usage is TRBV13 and J usage is TRBJ1-1; D gene unclear. The CDR3 is 13 amino acids. The V and J ends lost 0 bases and 11 bases respectively, with 13 bases between them. Germline lookup yields CDR1 PRHDT and CDR2 FYEKMQ (reference sequence). The CDR3 DNA reads TGTGCCAGCAGCTTAGGTATAACCGAATGGGCTTTCTTT. This gives the protein CASSLGITEWAFF. The whole variable domain, remainder taken from reference TRBV13 and TRBJ1-1, is AAGVIQSPRHLIKEKRETATLKCYPIPRHDTVYWYQQGPGQDPQFLISFYEKMQSDKGSIPDRFSAQQFSDYHSELNMSSLELGDSALYFCASSLGITEWAFFGQGTRLTVV.

In this sample, this clonotype turned up many times. The genes are TRBV28 and TRBJ2-7, with 8 positions matching TRBD2. The CDR3 runs 17 residues. V gave up 1 base and J gave up 5 bases; unmatched junction bases: 13. Germline CDR1 MDHEN, CDR2 SYDVKM. The CDR3 region has the DNA TGTGCCAGCAGTTTATTGCGTAGGAGCGGGAGTGGAAACGAGCAGTACTTC. Translating gives CASSLLRRSGSGNEQYF.

This clonotype has at least ten counts. The DNA for the CDR3 is TGTGCCAGCAGCCCGGGACCGCAAGAGACCCAGTACTTC. Translated: CASSPGPQETQYF. The chain is built from TRBV11-3 and TRBJ2-5, with D perhaps being TRBD1 or TRBD2 (5 bases each). In germline, CDR1 is SGHNT, CDR2 YENEEA. This CDR3 has 13 residues. Trimming removed 5 bases at V and 2 bases at J, with 9 bases between.

This chain joins TRBV4-3 and TRBJ2-7; tentative D call: TRBD2 (5 bases). The CDR3 runs 14 residues. Germline loops: CDR1 LGHNA, CDR2 YSLEER. V was pared by 0 bases and J by 4 bases, with 10 bases between. CDR3 amino acids: CASSQDQERYEQYF. DNA of the CDR3: TGCGCCAGCAGCCAAGATCAGGAGCGGTACGAGCAGTACTTC.

This clonotype was counted between two and nine times. The J gene is TRBJ2-6, the V gene TRBV20-1; D is possibly TRBD2 (6 bases). Germline V CDR1 and CDR2: DFQATT, SNEGSKA (reference sequence). The CDR3 is made up of 15 amino acids. Trimming took 5 bases from V and 0 from J, leaving 11 bases between them. The DNA of the CDR3 is TGCAGTGCTGGGACTGGACTCTCTGGGGCCAACGTCCTGACTTTC. It specifies CSAGTGLSGANVLTF.

This clonotype was found many times. The chain recombines TRBV12-3 or TRBV12-4 with TRBJ1-1; D gene unclear. The CDR3 has 14 amino acids. V shed 5 bases and J shed 3 bases, with 13 bases lying between them. The CDR3 DNA follows: TGTGCCAGCAGTCCCCCTCCCGGGGACACTGAAGCTTTCTTT. This gives the protein CASSPPPGDTEAFF.

This clonotype has only a few counts. The V and J genes are TRBV12-3 or TRBV12-4 and TRBJ2-1; D is ambiguous. The V gene lost 2 bases and the J gene lost 6 bases, with 11 bases spanning the gap. The CDR3 totals 14 residues. CDR3 amino acids: CASSLPRASNEQFF. In DNA form, the CDR3 reads TGTGCCAGCAGTTTACCAAGGGCCTCCAATGAGCAGTTCTTC.

Turning to this clonotype: With a much larger clone just one base away, this may be a read error. Given the absence of the conserved phenylalanine or tryptophan at the CDR3 end, a read error is likely. The limits of the CDR3 on the DNA are not certain, so only TCRdb's listed CDR3 is given. The J gene is TRBJ2-5, the V gene TRBV28; the table's TRBD1 call for D was not verified on the DNA. CDR1 is MDHEN and CDR2 is SYDVKM in the germline V gene. A total of 13 residues make up the CDR3, ends included. The CDR3 spells CAGSSCYTGTAPL.

Comment on this clonotype: A read error may explain this, as a much larger clone is one base away. V is TRBV28 and J is TRBJ2-5, with D perhaps matching TRBD1 (6 bases). The J call may be incorrect, as the DNA end agrees better with TRBJ2-7. The CDR3 has 13 amino acids. Germline CDR1 is MDHEN and CDR2 is SYDVKM. CDR3 nucleotide sequence: TGTGCCAGCAGTTCTAGTACAGGGAACGAGCAGTACTTC. Its translation: CASSSSTGNEQYF.

This clonotype was detected ten times or more. The CDR3 DNA reads as TGTGCCACCAGCAGAGAATTAGTGAGGGAGGGAGCTTTCTTT. Translating it yields CATSRELVREGAFF. The chain links TRBV15 to TRBJ1-1; D is ambiguous. CDR3 length equals 14 residues. Germline V gene data show CDR1 as LNHNV and CDR2 as YYDKDF (reference sequence). The germline V and J ends were trimmed by 0 bases and 10 bases, with 15 bases remaining between them.

This clonotype was counted only a few times. J is TRBJ1-5 and V is TRBV4-3; TRBD1 might be the D (5 bases). There are 16 residues in the CDR3. V was trimmed by 0 bases and J by 8 bases, leaving 17 bases between them. Germline-derived CDR1 and CDR2 are LGHNA and YSLEER. The CDR3 bases are TGCGCCAGCAGCCAAGATCTAGAAACAGGAATGAAGCCCCAGCATTTT. It translates to CASSQDLETGMKPQHF.

This clonotype appeared many times. The chain is built from TRBV6-1 and TRBJ1-2, with D perhaps TRBD1 (5 bases). This CDR3 has 14 residues. Germline V CDR1 and CDR2: MNHNS, SASEGT. Trimming removed 1 base at V and 8 bases at J, with 14 bases between. The CDR3 spells CASSEVGIGGGYTF. CDR3 DNA: TGTGCCAGCAGTGAAGTAGGCATCGGGGGAGGCTACACCTTC.

The table lists this clonotype with many counts. The chain links TRBV29-1 to TRBJ1-4; 7 bases fit TRBD1. J lost 11 bases, V lost 2 bases, and 8 bases had no gene match. Germline V CDR1 and CDR2: SQVTM, ANQGSEA. The CDR3 extends over 13 amino acids. The CDR3 DNA sequence: TGCAGCGTTGAAACCGAGGGGGCGGGGAAACTGTTTTTT. As protein: CSVETEGAGKLFF.

This clonotype has a handful of counts. This sequence joins TRBV5-1 and TRBJ1-1, with 10 bases identical to TRBD1. The ends lost 7 bases at V and 4 bases at J; junction bases unmatched: 10. Germline V gene data show CDR1 as SGHRS and CDR2 as YFSETQ. This CDR3 has 15 amino acids. This CDR3 reads CASAEGTGVVTEAFF. CDR3 coding DNA: TGCGCCAGCGCCGAGGGGACAGGGGTTGTCACTGAAGCTTTCTTT.

This clonotype occurred many times. V usage is TRBV27 and J usage is TRBJ1-5, with D unclear. The germline CDR1 and CDR2 sequences are MNHEY and SMNVEV (reference sequence). This CDR3 comprises 17 residues. Trimming cost V 3 bases and J 2 bases, with 17 bases left between them. The DNA for the CDR3 is TGTGCCAGCAGTTTTTTATCCCCGGGGTTAGGCAATCAGCCCCAGCATTTT. Translation gives CASSFLSPGLGNQPQHF.